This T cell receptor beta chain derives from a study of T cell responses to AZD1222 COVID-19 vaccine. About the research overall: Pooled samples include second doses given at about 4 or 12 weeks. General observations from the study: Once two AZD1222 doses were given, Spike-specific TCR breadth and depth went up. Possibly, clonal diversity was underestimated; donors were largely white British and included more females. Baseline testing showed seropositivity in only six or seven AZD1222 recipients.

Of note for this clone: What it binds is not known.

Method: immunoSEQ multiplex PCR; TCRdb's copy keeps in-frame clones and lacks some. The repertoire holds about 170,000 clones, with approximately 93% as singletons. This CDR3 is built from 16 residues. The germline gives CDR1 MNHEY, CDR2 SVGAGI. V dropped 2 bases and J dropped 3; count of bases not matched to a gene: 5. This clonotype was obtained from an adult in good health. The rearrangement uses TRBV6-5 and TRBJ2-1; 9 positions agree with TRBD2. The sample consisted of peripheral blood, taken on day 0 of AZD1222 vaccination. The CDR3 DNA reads TGTGCCAGCAGTTACACGGCGGGAGGGATCTACAATGAGCAGTTCTTC. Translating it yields CASSYTAGGIYNEQFF.